Listed below are T cell receptor beta chains from one sample, sequenced in a study of blood T cell repertoires in COVID-19. TCRdb's copy holds only in-frame clones and misses some; the assay was immunoSEQ multiplex PCR. The sample lists over 200,000 clones, 84% seen once, with 1.8% in the top ten. The sequenced sample consisted of PBMCs or T cells enriched from blood (not recorded which). The receptors were sampled from a man in his 60s who had recovered from COVID-19. Each CDR3 is given with its conserved first and last residue. The D gene is left open where the match is weak. Clone sizes are given selectively: once, few, many, or a class where the clone is expanded.

clone size | J gene | V gene | D gene | CDR3 DNA | CDR3 protein
NA | TRBJ2-1 | TRBV9 | TRBD2 | TGTGCCAGCAGCTTAAGACTAGCGGAGGGGAATGAGCAGTTCTTC | CASSLRLAEGNEQFF
once | TRBJ1-2 | TRBV12-5 | TRBD1 | TGTGCTAGTGGTTTGGCACCGACAGGGGGGTCTGGCTACACCTTC | CASGLAPTGGSGYTF
NA | TRBJ2-6 | TRBV2 | TRBD1 | TGTGCCAGCAGGGGTGCTTTCCTTAGGACAGGGGTATTTGGGGCCAACGTCCTGACTTTC | CASRGAFLRTGVFGANVLTF
once | TRBJ2-7 | TRBV11-3 | TRBD1 | TGTGCCAGCAGCTTAGGAGGACAGGGGGGTCACTACGAGCAGTACTTC | CASSLGGQGGHYEQYF
once | TRBJ1-2 | TRBV5-1 | NA | TGCGCCAGCAGCTTGGAAATAAAGGACAGCTATGGCTACACCTTC | CASSLEIKDSYGYTF
NA | TRBJ2-3 | TRBV19 | TRBD2 | TGTGCCAGTAGTAAAGGAGTAGCGGGGAGCACAGATACGCAGTATTTT | CASSKGVAGSTDTQYF
few | TRBJ2-1 | TRBV10-3 | TRBD2 | TGTGCCATCAGTTCAGCTGCCATGGGCTTTAGCGGGGGAAACAATGAGCAGTTCTTC | CAISSAAMGFSGGNNEQFF
NA | TRBJ2-1 | TRBV12-3/TRBV12-4 | TRBD2 | TGTGCCAGCTCTCTAGCGGTTTACAATGAGCAGTTCTTC | CASSLAVYNEQFF
once | TRBJ1-2 | TRBV7-9 | NA | TGTGCCAGCAGCGGCGGAGGGGAGGCTAACTATGGCTACACCTTC | CASSGGGEANYGYTF
NA | TRBJ2-2 | TRBV28 | NA | TGTGCCAGCAGTTCAGGACAGCGGACCGGGGAGCTGTTTTTT | CASSSGQRTGELFF
NA | TRBJ1-2 | TRBV19 | TRBD1 | TGTGCCAGTAGCCCTTGGACAGGAACTAACTATGGCTACACCTTC | CASSPWTGTNYGYTF
NA | TRBJ1-1 | TRBV6-5 | NA | TGTGCCAGCAGTTACTCGTGGGGGGGTCGGAACACTGAAGCTTTCTTT | CASSYSWGGRNTEAFF
NA | TRBJ1-1 | TRBV19 | NA | TGTGCCAGTAGTATGCCCTTCGGTCGCAGGGACACTGAAGCTTTCTTT | CASSMPFGRRDTEAFF
NA | TRBJ2-1 | TRBV20-1 | TRBD2 | TGCAGTGCTAGTAGCGGAACTAGCGGGGGCGATGAGCAGTTCTTC | CSASSGTSGGDEQFF
NA | TRBJ1-2 | TRBV6-5 | TRBD1 | TGTGCCAGCAGGCAGGGGGCGCCTAACTATGGCTACACCTTC | CASRQGAPNYGYTF
few | TRBJ2-4 | TRBV7-2 | TRBD1 | TGTGCCAGCAGCCCCGGGACAGCAAACGACATTCAGTACTTC | CASSPGTANDIQYF
NA | TRBJ1-5 | TRBV24-1 | NA | TGTGCCACCAGTCAGGGAAGCCAGCCCCAGCATTTT | CATSQGSQPQHF
NA | TRBJ1-5 | TRBV19 | NA | TGTGCCAGTAGGAACAGTAATAGCAATCAGCCCCAGCATTTT | CASRNSNSNQPQHF
NA | TRBJ1-1 | TRBV19 | TRBD1 | TGTGCCGGAGCCCAGAACAGGGGAAACATTTCGAACACTGAAGCTTTCTTT | CAGAQNRGNISNTEAFF
NA | TRBJ1-1 | TRBV7-9 | NA | TGTGCCAGCAGCGGGGACAAAGGGGGCACTGAAGCTTTCTTT | CASSGDKGGTEAFF
NA | TRBJ2-2 | TRBV24-1 | NA | TGTGCCACCAGTGATGATACAGGGTTCAGCTTGGGGACCGGGGAGCTGTTTTTT | CATSDDTGFSLGTGELFF
NA | TRBJ2-7 | TRBV6-2/TRBV6-3 | NA | TGTGCCAGCAGTTACTCCTCCCTTAAATACGAGCAGTACTTC | CASSYSSLKYEQYF
NA | TRBJ2-2 | TRBV27 | NA | TGTGCCAGCAGTTTTTCCAGGGTCGGCACCGGGGAGCTGTTTTTT | CASSFSRVGTGELFF
NA | TRBJ2-3 | TRBV7-6 | TRBD2 | TGTGCCAGCAGCCTCCTGGTCAGCGGGGGGCTGAGCACAGATACGCAGTATTTT | CASSLLVSGGLSTDTQYF
NA | TRBJ1-2 | TRBV4-3 | TRBD1 | TGCGCCAGCAGCCAAGGAGGGACAGGGGAAAACTATGGCTACACCTTC | CASSQGGTGENYGYTF
NA | TRBJ2-4 | TRBV2 | TRBD1 | TGTGCCAGCAAATCAGGGGGATCCAAAAACATTCAGTACTTC | CASKSGGSKNIQYF
NA | TRBJ1-2 | TRBV6-1 | NA | TGTGCCAGCAGTGAATCGGGGTTGTATGGCTACACCTTC | CASSESGLYGYTF